This T cell receptor (beta chain) was documented in a study of blood T cell repertoires in COVID-19 (dated by TCRdb to the early 2020s). In terms of the full investigation: Collaborator samples came from the United States, Italy and Spain and covered acute and convalescent phases of COVID-19. The sample metadata nearly always contained a de-identified subject ID, COVID-19 status, age in years and sex. The samples were drawn from two sources: the first 160 participants of the ongoing ImmuneRACE study, and 950 to 1,500 subjects contributed by 6 global collaborators. A freely available public database, intended as a resource for researchers studying the immune response to SARS-CoV-2, is where the repertoires were released. The material from the prospective study consisted of cDNA or gDNA derived from T cells, B-cell-depleted T cells, or PBMCs. Subjects who had been exposed to COVID-19, were actively infected with it, or had recovered from it provided the deeply sampled blood TCRbeta repertoires that made up the dataset. Where HLA class I and class II types were available, the types were taken from metadata supplied by the sample provider, not from assay-based typing. The paper as a whole reports these results and caveats: How much clinical and demographic metadata was included differed by source and by participant, and the metadata was provided uncurated.

In the germline V gene (reference sequence), CDR1 corresponds to LNHDA and CDR2 to SQIVND. The CDR3 runs 14 amino acids, cysteine and phenylalanine included. Only the CDR3 part of the read is kept: 42 bases, read in frame from the first base. V has 6 bases trimmed and J has 2 bases trimmed; junction bases matching no gene number 4. TCRbeta CDR3 regions were amplified from genomic DNA by means of the immunoSEQ Assay, a bias-controlled multiplex PCR. In the authors' own workflow: The number of nucleated cells in each sample was estimated from the amplification of reference gene primers within the assay. Sequence reads were collapsed and filtered to measure the absolute abundance of every unique TCRbeta CDR3 rearrangement. For each sample, productive Simpson clonality was calculated as the square root of Simpson's diversity index across productive rearrangements. TCRdb mirrors the immuneACCESS table, restricted to in-frame sequences. Some clones are absent from its copies; in checked studies, under half trace to an unresolved V gene, and the reason for the others is unknown. For V, J and clone size, that table is used; D and trimming come from the DNA. This sample is represented by about 97,000 clones; 87% of them were singletons. The leading ten clones occupy 15% to 17% of the sample.

Whole blood was collected in K2EDTA tubes by collaborating institutions according to the institutions' own protocols. For TCRbeta analysis, collaborators shipped samples in one of three forms: frozen whole blood, isolated PBMCs, or DNA extracted from either of those sample types. A single count supports this clone. Its antigen is unknown. No quality values exist for individual bases; no much larger clone is one base distant. The chain uses TRBV19 and TRBJ2-3, and 8 bases in between align with TRBD1. Sequencing was performed on peripheral blood. This TCR was recovered from a human donor in a cohort sampled during active COVID-19. The CDR3 protein is CASRPGGNTDTQYF. The sequenced DNA is TGTGCCAGTAGGCCAGGGGGCAACACAGATACGCAGTATTTT. Supplemented by the reference TRBV19 and TRBJ2-3 proteins around the CDR3, the complete variable domain is DGGITQSPKYLFRKEGQNVTLSCEQNLNHDAMYWYRQDPGQGLRLIYYSQIVNDFQKGDIAEGYSVSREKKESFPLTVTSAQKNPTAFYLCASRPGGNTDTQYFGPGTRLTVL.